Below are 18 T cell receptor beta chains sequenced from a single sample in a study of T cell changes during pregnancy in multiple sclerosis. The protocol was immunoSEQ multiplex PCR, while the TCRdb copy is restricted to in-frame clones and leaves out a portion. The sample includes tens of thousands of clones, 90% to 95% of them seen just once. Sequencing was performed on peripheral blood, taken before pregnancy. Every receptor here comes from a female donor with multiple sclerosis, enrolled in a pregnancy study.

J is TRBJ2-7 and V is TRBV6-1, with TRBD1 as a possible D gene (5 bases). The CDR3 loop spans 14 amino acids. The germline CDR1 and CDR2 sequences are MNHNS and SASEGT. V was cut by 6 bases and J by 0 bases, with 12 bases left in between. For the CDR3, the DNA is TGTGCCAGCAGCTCGACAGTTAACTCCTACGAGCAGTACTTC. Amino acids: CASSSTVNSYEQYF.

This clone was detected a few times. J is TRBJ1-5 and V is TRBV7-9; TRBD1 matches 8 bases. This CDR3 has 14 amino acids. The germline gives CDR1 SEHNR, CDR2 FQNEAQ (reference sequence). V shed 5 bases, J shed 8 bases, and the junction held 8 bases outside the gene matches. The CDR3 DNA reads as TGTGCCAGCAGCCAGACAGGGGTCGATAAGCCCCAGCATTTT. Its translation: CASSQTGVDKPQHF.

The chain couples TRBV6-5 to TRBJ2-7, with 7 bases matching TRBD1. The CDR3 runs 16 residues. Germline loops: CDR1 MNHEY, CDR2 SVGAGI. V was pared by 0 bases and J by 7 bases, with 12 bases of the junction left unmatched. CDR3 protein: CASSYSTRGRSGEQYF. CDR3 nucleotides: TGTGCCAGCAGTTACTCTACAAGGGGGCGTTCTGGAGAGCAGTACTTC.

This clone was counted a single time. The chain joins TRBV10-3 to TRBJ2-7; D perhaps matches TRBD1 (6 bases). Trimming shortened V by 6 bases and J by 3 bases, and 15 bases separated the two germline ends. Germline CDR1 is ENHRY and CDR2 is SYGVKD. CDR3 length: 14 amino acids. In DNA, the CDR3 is TGTGCCATCAGGGCACACAGGGACCGCTACGAGCAGTACTTC. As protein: CAIRAHRDRYEQYF.

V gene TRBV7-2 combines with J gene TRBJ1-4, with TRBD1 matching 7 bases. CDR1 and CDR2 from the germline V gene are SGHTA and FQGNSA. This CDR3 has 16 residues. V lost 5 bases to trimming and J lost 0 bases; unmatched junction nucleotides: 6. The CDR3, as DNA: TGTGCCAGCAGCCCGCGCGGGACAGCAACTAATGAAAAACTGTTTTTT. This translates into CASSPRGTATNEKLFF.

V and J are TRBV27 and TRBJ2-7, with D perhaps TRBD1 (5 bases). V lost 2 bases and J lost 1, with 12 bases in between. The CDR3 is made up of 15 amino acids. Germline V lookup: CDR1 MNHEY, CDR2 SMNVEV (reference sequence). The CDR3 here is CASSLRTGVSYEQYF. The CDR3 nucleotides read TGTGCCAGCAGTTTAAGAACAGGAGTATCCTACGAGCAGTACTTC.

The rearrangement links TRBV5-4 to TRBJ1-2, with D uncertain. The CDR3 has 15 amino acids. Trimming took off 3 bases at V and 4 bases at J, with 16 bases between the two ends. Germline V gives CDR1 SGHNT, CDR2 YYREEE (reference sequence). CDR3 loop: CASSSPSRVSYGYTF. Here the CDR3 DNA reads TGTGCCAGCAGCTCTCCCTCTCGGGTGAGCTATGGCTACACCTTC.

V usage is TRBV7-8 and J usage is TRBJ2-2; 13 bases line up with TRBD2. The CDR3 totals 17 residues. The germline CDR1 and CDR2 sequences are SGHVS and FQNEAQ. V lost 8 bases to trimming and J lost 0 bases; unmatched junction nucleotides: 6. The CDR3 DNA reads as TGTGCCAGCGGCTCGACTAGCGGGGGGCCGAACACCGGGGAGCTGTTTTTT. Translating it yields CASGSTSGGPNTGELFF. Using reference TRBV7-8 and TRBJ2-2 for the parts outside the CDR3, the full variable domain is GAGVSQSPRYKVAKRGQDVALRCDPISGHVSLFWYQQALGQGPEFLTYFQNEAQLDKSGLPSDRFFAERPEGSVSTLKIQRTQQEDSAVYLCASGSTSGGPNTGELFFGEGSRLTVL.

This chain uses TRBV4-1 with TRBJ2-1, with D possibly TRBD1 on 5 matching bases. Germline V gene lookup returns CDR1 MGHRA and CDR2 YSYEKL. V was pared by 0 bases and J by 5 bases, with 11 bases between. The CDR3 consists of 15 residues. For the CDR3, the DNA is TGCGCCAGCAGCCAAGACAGGGCCCCCCACAATGAGCAGTTCTTC. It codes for CASSQDRAPHNEQFF.

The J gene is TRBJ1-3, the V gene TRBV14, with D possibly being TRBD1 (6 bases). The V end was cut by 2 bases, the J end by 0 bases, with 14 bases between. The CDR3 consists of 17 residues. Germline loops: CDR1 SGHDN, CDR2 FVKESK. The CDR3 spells CASSQLGTQISGNTIYF. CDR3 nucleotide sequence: TGTGCCAGCAGCCAACTAGGGACACAAATCTCTGGAAACACCATATATTTT.

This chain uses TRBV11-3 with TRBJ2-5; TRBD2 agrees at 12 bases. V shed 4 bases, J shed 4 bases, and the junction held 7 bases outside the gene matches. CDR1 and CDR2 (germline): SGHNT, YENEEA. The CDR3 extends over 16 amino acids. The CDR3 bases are TGTGCCAGCAGCTACCGGACTAGCGGGGCGGTAGAGACCCAGTACTTC. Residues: CASSYRTSGAVETQYF. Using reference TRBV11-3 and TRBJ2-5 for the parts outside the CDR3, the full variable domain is EAGVVQSPRYKIIEKKQPVAFWCNPISGHNTLYWYLQNLGQGPELLIRYENEEAVDDSQLPKDRFSAERLKGVDSTLKIQPAELGDSAVYLCASSYRTSGAVETQYFGPGTRLLVL.

The DNA of the CDR3 is TGTGCCAGCAGCCCCCGCTGGGAGGCCCAGTACTTC. It yields the protein CASSPRWEAQYF. This rearrangement joins TRBV14 to TRBJ2-5; a possible D gene is TRBD2 (6 bases). Germline-derived CDR1 and CDR2 are SGHDN and FVKESK. This CDR3 has 12 amino acids. The germline V and J ends were trimmed by 4 bases and 9 bases, with 12 bases remaining between them.

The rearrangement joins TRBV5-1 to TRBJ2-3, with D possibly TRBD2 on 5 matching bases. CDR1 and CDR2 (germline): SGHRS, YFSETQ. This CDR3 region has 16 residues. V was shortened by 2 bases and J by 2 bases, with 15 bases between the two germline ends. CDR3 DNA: TGCGCCAGCAGCTTAGATGAGGGCCCGATCACAGATACGCAGTATTTT. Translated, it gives CASSLDEGPITDTQYF.

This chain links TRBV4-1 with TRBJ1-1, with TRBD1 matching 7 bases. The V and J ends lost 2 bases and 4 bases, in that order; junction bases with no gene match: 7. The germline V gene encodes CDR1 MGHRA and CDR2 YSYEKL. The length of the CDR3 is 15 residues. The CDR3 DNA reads TGCGCCAGCAGCCAACCCACAGGGGCGGCCACTGAAGCTTTCTTT. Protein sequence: CASSQPTGAATEAFF.

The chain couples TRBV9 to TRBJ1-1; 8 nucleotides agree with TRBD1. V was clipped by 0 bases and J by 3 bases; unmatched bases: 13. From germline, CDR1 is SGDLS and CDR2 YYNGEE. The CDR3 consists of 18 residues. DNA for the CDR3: TGTGCCAGCAGCGTAGCAAGACCGGGACAGGAGGGGTACACTGAAGCTTTCTTT. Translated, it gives CASSVARPGQEGYTEAFF. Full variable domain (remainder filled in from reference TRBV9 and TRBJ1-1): DSGVTQTPKHLITATGQRVTLRCSPRSGDLSVYWYQQSLDQGLQFLIQYYNGEERAKGNILERFSAQQFPDLHSELNLSSLELGDSALYFCASSVARPGQEGYTEAFFGQGTRLTVV.

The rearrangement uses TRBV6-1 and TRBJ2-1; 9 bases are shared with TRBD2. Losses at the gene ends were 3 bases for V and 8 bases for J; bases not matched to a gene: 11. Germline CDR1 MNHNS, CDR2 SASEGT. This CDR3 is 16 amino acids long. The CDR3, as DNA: TGTGCCAGCAGTGATGTTAGCGGGGGCCATAGGGATGAGCAGTTCTTC. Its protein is CASSDVSGGHRDEQFF.

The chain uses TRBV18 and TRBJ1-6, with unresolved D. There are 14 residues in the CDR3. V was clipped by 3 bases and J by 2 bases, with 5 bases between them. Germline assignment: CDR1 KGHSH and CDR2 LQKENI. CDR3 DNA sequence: TGTGCCAGCTCACCCGGGACCTATAATTCACCCCTCCACTTT. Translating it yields CASSPGTYNSPLHF. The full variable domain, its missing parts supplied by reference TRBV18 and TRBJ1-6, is NAGVMQNPRHLVRRRGQEARLRCSPMKGHSHVYWYRQLPEEGLKFMVYLQKENIIDESGMPKERFSAEFPKEGPSILRIQQVVRGDSAAYFCASSPGTYNSPLHFGNGTRLTVT.

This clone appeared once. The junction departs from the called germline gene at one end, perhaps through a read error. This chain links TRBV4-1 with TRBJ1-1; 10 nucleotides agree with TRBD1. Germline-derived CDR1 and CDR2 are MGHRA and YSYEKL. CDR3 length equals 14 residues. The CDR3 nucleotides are TGCGCCAGCAGTCAAGACAGGGGGCAAACTGAAGCTTTCTTT. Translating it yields CASSQDRGQTEAFF.